These T cell receptor beta chains were read from a single sample in a study of T cell repertoires in ileal Crohn's disease. The assay was immunoSEQ multiplex PCR, and TCRdb's table has in-frame clones only and misses some. Altogether approximately 6,900 clones are present, 72% being singletons, with the ten largest covering about 9.3%. Input material: ileal tissue. The receptors come from an adult with Crohn's disease. The CDR3 runs from the conserved cysteine through the conserved F or W. Each record gives: D gene, clone size, V gene, J gene, CDR3 DNA, CDR3 protein. D genes are given only for firm matches. Rows give clone size only sometimes, using once, few, many, or a class for an expanded clone.

d_call: TRBD2
clone_size: few
v_call: TRBV5-8
j_call: TRBJ2-1
cdr3_nt: TGTGCCAGCAGCTTGACCGGACTAGCGGGAGGGCCAACCTACAATGAGCAGTTCTTC
cdr3_aa: CASSLTGLAGGPTYNEQFF

d_call: NA
clone_size: NA
v_call: TRBV11-2
j_call: TRBJ2-5
cdr3_nt: TGTGCCAGCAGCGGGGGACATAGAGAGACCCAGTACTTC
cdr3_aa: CASSGGHRETQYF

d_call: TRBD2
clone_size: NA
v_call: TRBV30
j_call: TRBJ2-3
cdr3_nt: TGTGCCTGGAGTGTACTAGCGAGCACAGATACGCAGTATTTT
cdr3_aa: CAWSVLASTDTQYF

d_call: TRBD1
clone_size: NA
v_call: TRBV5-6
j_call: TRBJ1-3
cdr3_nt: TGTGCCAGCAGCTCGACAGGGGAGGGGGAAAACACCATATATTTT
cdr3_aa: CASSSTGEGENTIYF

d_call: NA
clone_size: NA
v_call: TRBV28
j_call: TRBJ1-1
cdr3_nt: TGTGCCAGCATTCCTCCGGGGAGGAACACTGAAGCTTTCTTT
cdr3_aa: CASIPPGRNTEAFF

d_call: TRBD2
clone_size: NA
v_call: TRBV7-2
j_call: TRBJ2-1
cdr3_nt: TGTGCCAGCAGCTCCTTAGCGGGAGGGCCCTACAATGAGCAGTTCTTC
cdr3_aa: CASSSLAGGPYNEQFF

d_call: TRBD2
clone_size: NA
v_call: TRBV5-5
j_call: TRBJ2-7
cdr3_nt: TGTGCCAGCGGTTTGGAGGGAGCGGGGTTCTACGAGCAGTACTTC
cdr3_aa: CASGLEGAGFYEQYF

d_call: TRBD1
clone_size: few
v_call: TRBV30
j_call: TRBJ2-1
cdr3_nt: TGTGCCTGGAGTGCCTTCGGACAGGGAGACCCTTACAATGAGCAGTTCTTC
cdr3_aa: CAWSAFGQGDPYNEQFF

d_call: TRBD1
clone_size: NA
v_call: TRBV5-4
j_call: TRBJ1-2
cdr3_nt: TGTGCCAGCAGCCCAGGGACAGGGCAGAGAGCTAACTATGGCTACACCTTC
cdr3_aa: CASSPGTGQRANYGYTF

d_call: NA
clone_size: NA
v_call: TRBV4-1
j_call: TRBJ1-3
cdr3_nt: TGCGCCAGCAGCTCAGGGGAATCCGGAAACACCATATATTTT
cdr3_aa: CASSSGESGNTIYF

d_call: NA
clone_size: NA
v_call: TRBV6-5
j_call: TRBJ1-1
cdr3_nt: TGTGCCTCGTCTGCCGGGAACACTGAAGCTTTCTTT
cdr3_aa: CASSAGNTEAFF

d_call: TRBD2
clone_size: NA
v_call: TRBV6-5
j_call: TRBJ2-3
cdr3_nt: TGTGCCAGCAGAGGGCGGGAGAATGGCACAGATACGCAGTATTTT
cdr3_aa: CASRGRENGTDTQYF

d_call: NA
clone_size: NA
v_call: TRBV7-8
j_call: TRBJ1-1
cdr3_nt: TGTGCCAGCAGCTCAGGGCGGGGGACTGAAGCTTTCTTT
cdr3_aa: CASSSGRGTEAFF

d_call: NA
clone_size: NA
v_call: TRBV11-3
j_call: TRBJ2-2
cdr3_nt: TGTGCCAGCAGCTTAGTTCCGGGGAACACCGGGGAGCTGTTTTTT
cdr3_aa: CASSLVPGNTGELFF

d_call: TRBD1
clone_size: NA
v_call: TRBV18
j_call: TRBJ1-2
cdr3_nt: TGTGCCAGCTCACAAAGGACAGGGGAGGCGCGTGGCTACACCTTC
cdr3_aa: CASSQRTGEARGYTF

d_call: TRBD2
clone_size: once
v_call: TRBV5-1
j_call: TRBJ2-2
cdr3_nt: TGCGCCAGCAGCTATGGTAGCGGGCCGACCGGGGAGCTGTTTTTT
cdr3_aa: CASSYGSGPTGELFF

d_call: TRBD2
clone_size: NA
v_call: TRBV11-2
j_call: TRBJ2-7
cdr3_nt: TGTGCCAGCAGCTTAGGGGGGAGGGACGGCGAGCAGTACTTC
cdr3_aa: CASSLGGRDGEQYF

d_call: TRBD2
clone_size: NA
v_call: TRBV7-8
j_call: TRBJ2-7
cdr3_nt: TGTGCCAGCAGCTTTCCGGGAGGGATCAACGAGCAGTACTTC
cdr3_aa: CASSFPGGINEQYF

d_call: NA
clone_size: large
v_call: TRBV7-7
j_call: TRBJ1-1
cdr3_nt: TGTGCTAGCAGCCGAGACACGAACACTGAAGCTTTCTTT
cdr3_aa: CASSRDTNTEAFF

d_call: NA
clone_size: few
v_call: TRBV4-1
j_call: TRBJ2-3
cdr3_nt: TGCGCCAGCAGCCAAGATGGGCTAGCGTTGGATACGCAGTATTTT
cdr3_aa: CASSQDGLALDTQYF

d_call: TRBD2
clone_size: large
v_call: TRBV6-6
j_call: TRBJ2-1
cdr3_nt: TGTGCCAGCAGTTTTTCAAGTGCGGGGGTGTACAATGAGCAGTTCTTC
cdr3_aa: CASSFSSAGVYNEQFF

d_call: TRBD2
clone_size: few
v_call: TRBV2
j_call: TRBJ2-3
cdr3_nt: TGTGCCAGCAGTGGCGGGACTAGCAGCACAGATACGCAGTATTTT
cdr3_aa: CASSGGTSSTDTQYF

d_call: NA
clone_size: once
v_call: TRBV7-2
j_call: TRBJ1-3
cdr3_nt: TGTGCCAGCAGCTCTGCGGCGCGGGCTGGAAACACCATATATTTT
cdr3_aa: CASSSAARAGNTIYF

d_call: NA
clone_size: once
v_call: TRBV28
j_call: TRBJ1-2
cdr3_nt: TGTGCCAGCAGCATGGCTCATGGCTACACCTTC
cdr3_aa: CASSMAHGYTF

d_call: TRBD1
clone_size: NA
v_call: TRBV19
j_call: TRBJ1-5
cdr3_nt: TGTGCCAGTAGTATAGAAGAAGGACAGGGTGGACAGCCCCAGCATTTT
cdr3_aa: CASSIEEGQGGQPQHF

d_call: NA
clone_size: NA
v_call: TRBV9
j_call: TRBJ1-1
cdr3_nt: TGTGCCAGCAGCAGACAGGAGAACACTGAAGCTTTCTTT
cdr3_aa: CASSRQENTEAFF

d_call: NA
clone_size: NA
v_call: TRBV19
j_call: TRBJ1-1
cdr3_nt: TGTGCCAGTAGGTCAGACAGAGGAGGGGCCATGGGGAACACTGAAGCTTTCTTT
cdr3_aa: CASRSDRGGAMGNTEAFF

d_call: NA
clone_size: few
v_call: TRBV10-3
j_call: TRBJ2-7
cdr3_nt: TGTGCCATCAGTGAGTTAGATGAGCAGTACTTC
cdr3_aa: CAISELDEQYF

d_call: NA
clone_size: NA
v_call: TRBV28
j_call: TRBJ1-5
cdr3_nt: TGTGCCAGCCGCGGGGGGGCCCCCCAGCCCCAGCATTTT
cdr3_aa: CASRGGAPQPQHF

d_call: NA
clone_size: few
v_call: TRBV25-1
j_call: TRBJ2-6
cdr3_nt: TGTGCCAGCAGTGAAAAGGGAGGTTCGGCCCTCGTCCTGACTTTC
cdr3_aa: CASSEKGGSALVLTF

d_call: NA
clone_size: NA
v_call: TRBV11-3
j_call: TRBJ1-2
cdr3_nt: TGTGCCAGCAGCTTAGTTGAGGGCGGAGGTGGCTACACCTTC
cdr3_aa: CASSLVEGGGGYTF

d_call: TRBD1
clone_size: NA
v_call: TRBV5-6
j_call: TRBJ1-6
cdr3_nt: TGTGCCAGCAGCTTACCGGGACAGGGGGCGAACAATTCACCCCTCCACTTT
cdr3_aa: CASSLPGQGANNSPLHF

d_call: TRBD2
clone_size: NA
v_call: TRBV2
j_call: TRBJ2-7
cdr3_nt: TGTGCCAGCAGTGATGGACTAGCCGTAAAGCAGTACTTC
cdr3_aa: CASSDGLAVKQYF

d_call: TRBD1
clone_size: NA
v_call: TRBV5-5
j_call: TRBJ1-2
cdr3_nt: TGTGCCAGCAGCCAAGTCTCGCCACAGGGGGCTGGCACCTTC
cdr3_aa: CASSQVSPQGAGTF

d_call: NA
clone_size: NA
v_call: TRBV12-5
j_call: TRBJ1-1
cdr3_nt: TGTGCTAGTGGTTTTTGGGGGCAGGGGTCTGAAGCTTTCTTT
cdr3_aa: CASGFWGQGSEAFF

d_call: TRBD1
clone_size: NA
v_call: TRBV5-1
j_call: TRBJ2-4
cdr3_nt: TGCGCCAGCAGCTTAGGGGGCATCAAAAACATTCAGTACTTC
cdr3_aa: CASSLGGIKNIQYF

d_call: TRBD1
clone_size: NA
v_call: TRBV27
j_call: TRBJ1-5
cdr3_nt: TGTGCCAGCAGTAGACAGGGGGCGAAGCAGCCCCAGCATTTT
cdr3_aa: CASSRQGAKQPQHF

d_call: TRBD1
clone_size: NA
v_call: TRBV5-4
j_call: TRBJ2-1
cdr3_nt: TGTGCCAGCAGCATCCCGGGACAGGTCTCCTACAATGAGCAGTTCTTC
cdr3_aa: CASSIPGQVSYNEQFF

d_call: NA
clone_size: once
v_call: TRBV7-2
j_call: TRBJ2-2
cdr3_nt: TGTGCCAGCAGCTTGTACGGGGAGCTGTTTTTT
cdr3_aa: CASSLYGELFF

d_call: TRBD1
clone_size: NA
v_call: TRBV18
j_call: TRBJ1-1
cdr3_nt: TGTGCCAGCTCACCACCAACCAGAACAGGGGGACTAAGGAACACTGAAGCTTTCTTT
cdr3_aa: CASSPPTRTGGLRNTEAFF

d_call: NA
clone_size: NA
v_call: TRBV11-2
j_call: TRBJ1-4
cdr3_nt: TGTGCCAGCAGCCCTAGGACAGCCTCTTCAACTAATGAAAAACTGTTTTTT
cdr3_aa: CASSPRTASSTNEKLFF

d_call: NA
clone_size: NA
v_call: TRBV5-1
j_call: TRBJ1-1
cdr3_nt: TGCGCCAGCAGCTTTGAGGGAGTGGGGACTGAAGCTTTCTTT
cdr3_aa: CASSFEGVGTEAFF

d_call: TRBD1
clone_size: NA
v_call: TRBV30
j_call: TRBJ2-7
cdr3_nt: TGTGCCTGCAAACAGGGGACCTACGAGCAGTACTTC
cdr3_aa: CACKQGTYEQYF